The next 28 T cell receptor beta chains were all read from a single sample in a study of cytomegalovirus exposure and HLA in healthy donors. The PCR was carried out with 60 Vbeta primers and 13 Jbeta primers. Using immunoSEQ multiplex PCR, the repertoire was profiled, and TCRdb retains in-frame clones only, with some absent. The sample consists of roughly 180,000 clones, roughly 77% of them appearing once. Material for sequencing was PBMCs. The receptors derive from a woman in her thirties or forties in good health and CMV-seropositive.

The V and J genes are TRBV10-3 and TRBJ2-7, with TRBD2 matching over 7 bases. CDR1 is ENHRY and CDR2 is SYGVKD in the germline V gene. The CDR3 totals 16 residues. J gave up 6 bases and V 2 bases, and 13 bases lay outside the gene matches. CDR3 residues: CAISEPSGGIRGEQYF. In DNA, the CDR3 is TGTGCCATCAGTGAGCCCTCCGGGGGGATTCGAGGCGAGCAGTACTTC.

The DNA for the CDR3 is TGTGCCACCGTTAGCGGGAGTGGAGACAATGAGCAGTTCTTC. Protein: CATVSGSGDNEQFF. V usage is TRBV10-3 and J usage is TRBJ2-1, with TRBD2 matching 9 bases. Germline CDR1 ENHRY, CDR2 SYGVKD. This CDR3 is built from 14 residues. V lost 10 bases, J lost 5 bases, and 9 bases stayed unmatched.

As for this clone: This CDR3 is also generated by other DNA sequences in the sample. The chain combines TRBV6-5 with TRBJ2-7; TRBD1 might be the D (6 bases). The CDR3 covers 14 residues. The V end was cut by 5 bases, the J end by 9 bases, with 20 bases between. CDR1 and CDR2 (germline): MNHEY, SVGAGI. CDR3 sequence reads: CASSKQGPPLGQYF. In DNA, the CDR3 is TGTGCCAGCAGTAAACAGGGTCCCCCCCTGGGGCAGTACTTC.

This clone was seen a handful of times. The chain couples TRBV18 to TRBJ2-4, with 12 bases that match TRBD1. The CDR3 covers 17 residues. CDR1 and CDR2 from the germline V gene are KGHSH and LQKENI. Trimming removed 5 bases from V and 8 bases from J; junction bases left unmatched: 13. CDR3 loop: CASSRYGTGGIADIQYF. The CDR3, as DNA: TGTGCCAGCTCAAGGTACGGGACAGGGGGCATCGCTGACATTCAGTACTTC.

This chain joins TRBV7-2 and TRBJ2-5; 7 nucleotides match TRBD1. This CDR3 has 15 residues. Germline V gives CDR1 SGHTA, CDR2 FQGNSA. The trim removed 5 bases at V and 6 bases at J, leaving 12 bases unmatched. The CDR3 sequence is CASSPSTGFAKTQYF. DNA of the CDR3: TGTGCCAGCAGCCCATCGACAGGGTTTGCGAAGACCCAGTACTTC.

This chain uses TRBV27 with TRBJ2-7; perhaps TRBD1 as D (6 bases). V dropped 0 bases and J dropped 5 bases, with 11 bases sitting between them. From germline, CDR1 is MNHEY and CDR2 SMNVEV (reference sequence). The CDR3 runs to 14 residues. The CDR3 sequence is CASSLSNRVNEQYF. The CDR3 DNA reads TGTGCCAGCAGTTTATCCAACAGGGTTAACGAGCAGTACTTC.

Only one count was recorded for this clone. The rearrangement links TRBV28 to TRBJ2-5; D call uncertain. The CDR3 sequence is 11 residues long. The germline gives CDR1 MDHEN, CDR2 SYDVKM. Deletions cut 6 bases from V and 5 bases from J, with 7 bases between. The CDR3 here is CASRAEETQYF. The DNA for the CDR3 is TGTGCCAGCAGGGCGGAGGAGACCCAGTACTTC.

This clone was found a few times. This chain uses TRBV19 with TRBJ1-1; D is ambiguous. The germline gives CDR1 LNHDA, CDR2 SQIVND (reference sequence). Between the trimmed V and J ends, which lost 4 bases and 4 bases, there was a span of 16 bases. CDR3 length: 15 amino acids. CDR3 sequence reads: CASSTEGGGSTEAFF. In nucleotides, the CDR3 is TGTGCCAGTAGTACCGAGGGTGGAGGGTCCACTGAAGCTTTCTTT.

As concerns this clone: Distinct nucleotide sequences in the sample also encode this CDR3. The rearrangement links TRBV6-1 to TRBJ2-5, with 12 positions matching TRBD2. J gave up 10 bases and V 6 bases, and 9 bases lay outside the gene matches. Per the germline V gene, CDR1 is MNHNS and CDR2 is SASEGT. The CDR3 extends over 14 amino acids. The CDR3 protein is CASRGLAGGVVQYF. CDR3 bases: TGTGCCAGCAGGGGCCTAGCGGGAGGGGTTGTCCAGTACTTC.

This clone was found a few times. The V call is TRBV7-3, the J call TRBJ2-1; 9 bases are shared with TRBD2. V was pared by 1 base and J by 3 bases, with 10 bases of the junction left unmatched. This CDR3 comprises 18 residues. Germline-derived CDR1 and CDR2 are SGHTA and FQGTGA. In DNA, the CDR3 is TGTGCCAGCAGCTTAAGGGGGGCTAGCGGGGTTGGCTACAATGAGCAGTTCTTC. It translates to CASSLRGASGVGYNEQFF.

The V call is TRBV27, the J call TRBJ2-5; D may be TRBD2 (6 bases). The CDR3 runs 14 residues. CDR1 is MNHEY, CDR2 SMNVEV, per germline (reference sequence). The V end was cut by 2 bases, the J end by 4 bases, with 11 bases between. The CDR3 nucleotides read TGTGCCAGCAGTTTACTTGCCGGGGGAGAGACCCAGTACTTC. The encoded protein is CASSLLAGGETQYF.

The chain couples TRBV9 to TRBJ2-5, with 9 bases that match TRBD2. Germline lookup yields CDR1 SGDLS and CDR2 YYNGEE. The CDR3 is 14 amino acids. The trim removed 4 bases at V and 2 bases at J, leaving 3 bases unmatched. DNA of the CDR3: TGTGCCAGCAGCACTAGCGGGTCTCAAGAGACCCAGTACTTC. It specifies CASSTSGSQETQYF.

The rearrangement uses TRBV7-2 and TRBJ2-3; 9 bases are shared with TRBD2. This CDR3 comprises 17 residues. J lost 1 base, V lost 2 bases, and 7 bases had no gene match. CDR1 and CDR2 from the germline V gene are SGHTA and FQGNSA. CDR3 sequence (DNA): TGTGCCAGCAGCTTAACTGGGGCGGGAGGGGGCACAGATACGCAGTATTTT. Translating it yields CASSLTGAGGGTDTQYF.

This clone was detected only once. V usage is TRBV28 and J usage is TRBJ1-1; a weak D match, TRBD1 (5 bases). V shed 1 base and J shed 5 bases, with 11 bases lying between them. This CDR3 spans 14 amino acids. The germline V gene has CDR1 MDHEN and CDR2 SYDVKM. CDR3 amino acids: CASSLLSRGTEAFF. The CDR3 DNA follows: TGTGCCAGCAGTTTATTATCCCGGGGGACTGAAGCTTTCTTT.

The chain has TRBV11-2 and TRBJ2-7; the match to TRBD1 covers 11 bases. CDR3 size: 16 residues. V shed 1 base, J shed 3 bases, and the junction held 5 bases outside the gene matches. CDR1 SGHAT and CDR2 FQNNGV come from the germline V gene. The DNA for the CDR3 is TGTGCCAGCAGCTTAGGTTGGGACAGGGGGATCTACGAGCAGTACTTC. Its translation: CASSLGWDRGIYEQYF.

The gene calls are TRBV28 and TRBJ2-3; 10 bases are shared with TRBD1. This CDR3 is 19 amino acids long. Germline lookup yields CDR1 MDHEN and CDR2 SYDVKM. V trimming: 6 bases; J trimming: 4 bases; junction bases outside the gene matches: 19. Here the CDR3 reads CASRDLPGQGTNGPDTQYF. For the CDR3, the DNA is TGTGCCAGCAGGGATCTACCGGGACAGGGGACCAACGGTCCAGATACGCAGTATTTT.

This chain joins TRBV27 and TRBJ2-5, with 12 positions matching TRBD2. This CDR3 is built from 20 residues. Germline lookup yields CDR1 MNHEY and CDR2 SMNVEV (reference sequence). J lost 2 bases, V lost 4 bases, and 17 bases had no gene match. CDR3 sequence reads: CASSSVGPIGTSGFQETQYF. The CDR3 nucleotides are TGTGCCAGCAGTTCAGTTGGCCCTATAGGGACTAGCGGGTTTCAAGAGACCCAGTACTTC.

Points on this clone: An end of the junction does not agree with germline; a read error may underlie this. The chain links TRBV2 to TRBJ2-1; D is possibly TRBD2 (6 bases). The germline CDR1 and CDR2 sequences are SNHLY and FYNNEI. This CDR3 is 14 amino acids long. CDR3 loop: CASSAGEPYNKQFF. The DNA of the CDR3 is TGTGCCAGCAGTGCGGGGGAACCCTACAATAAGCAGTTCTTC.

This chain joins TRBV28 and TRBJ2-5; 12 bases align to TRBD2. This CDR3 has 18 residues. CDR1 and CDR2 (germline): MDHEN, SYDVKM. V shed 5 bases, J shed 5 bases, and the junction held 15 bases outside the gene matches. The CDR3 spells CASSSWSSGRALAETQYF. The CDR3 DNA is TGTGCCAGCAGTAGTTGGTCTAGCGGGAGGGCCCTCGCTGAGACCCAGTACTTC.

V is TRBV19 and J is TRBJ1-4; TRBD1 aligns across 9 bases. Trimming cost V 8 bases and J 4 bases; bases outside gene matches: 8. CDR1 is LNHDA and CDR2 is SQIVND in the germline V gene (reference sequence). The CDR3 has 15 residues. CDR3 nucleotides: TGTGCCAGTCAAGACCCGGGACAGGGTAATGAAAAACTGTTTTTT. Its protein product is CASQDPGQGNEKLFF.

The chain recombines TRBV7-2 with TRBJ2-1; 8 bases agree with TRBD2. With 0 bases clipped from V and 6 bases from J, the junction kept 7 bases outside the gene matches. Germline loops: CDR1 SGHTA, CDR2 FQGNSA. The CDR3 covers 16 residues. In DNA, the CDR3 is TGTGCCAGCAGCTTAGCTAGCGGGGCCGTGGGCAATGAGCAGTTCTTC. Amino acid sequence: CASSLASGAVGNEQFF.

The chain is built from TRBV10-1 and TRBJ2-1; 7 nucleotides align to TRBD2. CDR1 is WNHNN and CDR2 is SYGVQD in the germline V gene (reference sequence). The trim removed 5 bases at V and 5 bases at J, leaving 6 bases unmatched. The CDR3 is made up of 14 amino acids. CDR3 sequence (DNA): TGCGCCAGCAGTCGCCAGGCGGGGGACAATGAGCAGTTCTTC. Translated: CASSRQAGDNEQFF.

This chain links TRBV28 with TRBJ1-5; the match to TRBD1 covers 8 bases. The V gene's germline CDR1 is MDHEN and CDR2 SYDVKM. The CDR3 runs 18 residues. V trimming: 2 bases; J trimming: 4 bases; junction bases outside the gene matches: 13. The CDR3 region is CASSLGFRRGLGNQPQHF. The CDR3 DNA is TGTGCCAGCAGTTTAGGGTTCCGCAGGGGGCTAGGGAATCAGCCCCAGCATTTT.

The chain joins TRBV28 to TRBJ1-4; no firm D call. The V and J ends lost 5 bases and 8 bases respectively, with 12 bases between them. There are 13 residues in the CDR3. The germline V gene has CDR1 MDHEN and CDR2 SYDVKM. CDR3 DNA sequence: TGTGCCAGCAGTCCCCCAGTAACCGAAAAACTGTTTTTT. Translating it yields CASSPPVTEKLFF.

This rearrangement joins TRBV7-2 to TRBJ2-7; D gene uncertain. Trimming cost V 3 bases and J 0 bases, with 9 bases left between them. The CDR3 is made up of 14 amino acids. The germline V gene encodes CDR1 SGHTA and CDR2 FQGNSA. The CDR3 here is CASSFTVSSYEQYF. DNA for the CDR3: TGTGCCAGCAGCTTTACAGTAAGCTCCTACGAGCAGTACTTC.

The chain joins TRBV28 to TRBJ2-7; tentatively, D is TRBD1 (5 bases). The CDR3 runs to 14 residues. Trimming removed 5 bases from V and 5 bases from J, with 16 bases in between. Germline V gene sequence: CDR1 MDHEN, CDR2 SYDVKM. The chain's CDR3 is CASSPGLLRNEQYF. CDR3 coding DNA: TGTGCCAGCAGTCCAGGGCTCCTCCGAAACGAGCAGTACTTC.

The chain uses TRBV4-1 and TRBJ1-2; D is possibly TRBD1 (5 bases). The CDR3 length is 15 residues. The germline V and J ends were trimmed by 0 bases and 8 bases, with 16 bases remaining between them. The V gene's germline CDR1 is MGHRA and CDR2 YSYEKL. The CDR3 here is CASSQDPDSTRGYTF. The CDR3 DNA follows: TGCGCCAGCAGCCAAGATCCTGACAGTACCCGAGGCTACACCTTC.

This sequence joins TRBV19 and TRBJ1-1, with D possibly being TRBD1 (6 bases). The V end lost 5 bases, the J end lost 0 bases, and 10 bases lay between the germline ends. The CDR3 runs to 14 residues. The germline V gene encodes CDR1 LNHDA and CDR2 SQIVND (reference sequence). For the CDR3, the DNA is TGTGCCAGTAGTGCAGGACAGATGAACACTGAAGCTTTCTTT. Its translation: CASSAGQMNTEAFF.